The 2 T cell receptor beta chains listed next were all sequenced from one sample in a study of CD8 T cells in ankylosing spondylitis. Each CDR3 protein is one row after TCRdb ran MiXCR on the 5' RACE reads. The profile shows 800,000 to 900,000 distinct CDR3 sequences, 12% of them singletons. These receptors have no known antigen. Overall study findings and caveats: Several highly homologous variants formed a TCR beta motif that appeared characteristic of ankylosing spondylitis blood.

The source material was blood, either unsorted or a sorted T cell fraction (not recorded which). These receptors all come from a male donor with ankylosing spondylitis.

CDR3 in DNA: TGCGCCAGCACTAAAGACAGGGGGCAGTACAATGAGCAGTTCTTC. Amino acids: CASTKDRGQYNEQFF. This chain connects TRBV5-1 to TRBJ2-1, with 10 nucleotides matching TRBD1. The junction had 7 bases not matched to a gene; V was cut back by 6 bases and J by 4 bases. The CDR3 totals 15 residues. The germline gives CDR1 SGHRS, CDR2 YFSETQ.

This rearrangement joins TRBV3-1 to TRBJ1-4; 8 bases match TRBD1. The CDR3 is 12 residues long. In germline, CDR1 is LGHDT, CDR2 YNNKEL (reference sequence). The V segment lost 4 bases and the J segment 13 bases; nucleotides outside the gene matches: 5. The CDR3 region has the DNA TGTGCCAGCAGCCGAGGACAGGGCACACTGTTTTTT. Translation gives CASSRGQGTLFF.